One and the same sample provided the 24 T cell receptor beta chains below, sequenced in a study of T cell responses to AZD1222 COVID-19 vaccine. The data were produced by immunoSEQ multiplex PCR, yet TCRdb's version contains in-frame clones alone and is incomplete. Found here are 120,000 to 150,000 clones, around 90% of them singletons; the top ten hold more than 1.2%. The sequences come from peripheral blood, collected on day 0 of AZD1222 vaccination. All receptors come from an adult in good health.

As to this clone: An end of the junction does not agree with germline; a read error may underlie this. The chain uses TRBV7-9 and TRBJ2-1, with D possibly TRBD1 on 6 matching bases. Germline lookup yields CDR1 SEHNR and CDR2 FQNEAQ (reference sequence). The CDR3 totals 13 residues. CDR3 in amino acids: CASSPTGINGQFF. Written as DNA, the CDR3 is TGTGCCAGCAGCCCCACAGGGATCAATGGGCAGTTCTTC.

The CDR3 region is CASSFAPGTNSYEQYF. The CDR3 nucleotides read TGCGCCAGCAGCTTCGCCCCCGGGACAAACTCCTACGAGCAGTACTTC. This chain links TRBV5-1 with TRBJ2-7, with D possibly being TRBD1 (6 bases). Germline CDR1 and CDR2: SGHRS and YFSETQ. With 2 bases removed from V and 0 bases from J, the gap between germline ends came to 15 bases. The CDR3 is made up of 16 amino acids.

This clone was found once. The J gene is TRBJ2-3, the V gene TRBV12-5; 12 bases agree with TRBD2. The germline gives CDR1 LGHNT, CDR2 FRNRAP. With 3 bases clipped from V and 0 bases from J, the junction kept 4 bases outside the gene matches. The CDR3 length is 17 residues. The CDR3: CASGFGLAGGSTDTQYF. The CDR3 region has the DNA TGTGCTAGTGGTTTCGGGCTAGCGGGAGGGAGCACAGATACGCAGTATTTT. Combining the CDR3 with reference TRBV12-5 and TRBJ2-3 gives the whole variable domain DARVTQTPRHKVTEMGQEVTMRCQPILGHNTVFWYRQTMMQGLELLAYFRNRAPLDDSGMPKDRFSAEMPDATLATLKIQPSEPRDSAVYFCASGFGLAGGSTDTQYFGPGTRLTVL.

The chain uses TRBV15 and TRBJ2-7; D possibly corresponds to TRBD1 (6 bases). The CDR3 length is 16 residues. V was shortened by 4 bases and J by 2 bases, with 18 bases between the two germline ends. CDR1 is LNHNV, CDR2 YYDKDF, per germline (reference sequence). CDR3 DNA sequence: TGTGCCACCAGCAACCTAGGGACACCAGAGCCCTACGAGCAGTACTTC. This encodes CATSNLGTPEPYEQYF.

The gene calls are TRBV19 and TRBJ1-1; 9 bases are shared with TRBD1. With 5 bases clipped from V and 1 base from J, the junction kept 8 bases outside the gene matches. This CDR3 has 16 residues. Germline assignment: CDR1 LNHDA and CDR2 SQIVND (reference sequence). The CDR3 DNA sequence: TGTGCCAGTAGTGTAATCTCGGGACAGGGGAACACTGAAGCTTTCTTT. Translating it yields CASSVISGQGNTEAFF. Full variable domain (rest looked up from reference TRBV19 and TRBJ1-1): DGGITQSPKYLFRKEGQNVTLSCEQNLNHDAMYWYRQDPGQGLRLIYYSQIVNDFQKGDIAEGYSVSREKKESFPLTVTSAQKNPTAFYLCASSVISGQGNTEAFFGQGTRLTVV.

The gene calls are TRBV5-1 and TRBJ2-2; D might be TRBD1 (5 bases). The CDR3 extends over 15 amino acids. Germline CDR1 is SGHRS and CDR2 is YFSETQ. The germline V and J ends were trimmed by 1 base and 0 bases, with 7 bases remaining between them. This chain's CDR3 is CASSLQDTNTGELFF. CDR3 nucleotides: TGCGCCAGCAGCTTGCAGGACACGAACACCGGGGAGCTGTTTTTT.

This clone has at least ten counts. The chain has TRBV6-4 and TRBJ2-1; D is undetermined. The germline V gene has CDR1 MRHNA and CDR2 SNTAGT. V lost 3 bases and J lost 0, with 3 bases in between. This CDR3 comprises 13 residues. DNA of the CDR3: TGTGCCAGCAGTGAGGACTCCTACAATGAGCAGTTCTTC. It translates to CASSEDSYNEQFF.

The CDR3 bases are TGTGCCAGCAGTCCCACTTGGGACACTGAAGCTTTCTTT. Protein sequence: CASSPTWDTEAFF. The chain links TRBV6-1 to TRBJ1-1; D is unresolved. The germline V and J ends were trimmed by 5 bases and 3 bases, with 10 bases remaining between them. The CDR3 runs to 13 residues. Germline CDR1 MNHNS, CDR2 SASEGT.

The chain links TRBV3-1 (or the pseudogene TRBV3-2) to TRBJ1-2, with D hard to call. Between the trimmed V and J ends, which lost 0 bases and 8 bases, there was a span of 13 bases. The CDR3 extends over 14 amino acids. CDR1 and CDR2 (germline): LGHDT, YNNKEL (reference sequence). This chain's CDR3 is CASSQDSTGVGYTF. CDR3 bases: TGTGCCAGCAGCCAAGATAGCACTGGAGTAGGCTACACCTTC.

This clone turned up a few times. The rearrangement joins TRBV7-2 to TRBJ1-2; no clear D gene. CDR3 length: 13 amino acids. Per germline, CDR1 SGHTA and CDR2 FQGNSA. The ends were cut back, 0 bases at V and 6 bases at J, with 8 bases in the middle. For the CDR3, the DNA is TGTGCCAGCAGCTTAGCCCCCCGGGATGGCTACACCTTC. It yields the protein CASSLAPRDGYTF.

This clone was counted between two and nine times. The chain couples TRBV28 to TRBJ1-5; TRBD1 agrees at 9 bases. Germline trimming cut 8 bases from V and 9 bases from J; bases unmatched to any gene: 14. This CDR3 is 15 amino acids long. Germline V lookup: CDR1 MDHEN, CDR2 SYDVKM. CDR3 bases: TGTGCCAGCCAGTTAGCGCGGACAGGGGATGGGCCCCAGCATTTT. This encodes CASQLARTGDGPQHF.

The chain joins TRBV7-2 to TRBJ1-1; the D gene is possibly TRBD1 (6 bases). Trimming took off 4 bases at V and 2 bases at J, with 17 bases between the two ends. Germline CDR1 SGHTA, CDR2 FQGNSA. The CDR3 covers 16 residues. The CDR3 DNA follows: TGTGCCAGCAGCTCCCTTCCACAGGGCGGTAACACTGAAGCTTTCTTT. Its protein is CASSSLPQGGNTEAFF. Looking up the rest from reference TRBV7-2 and TRBJ1-1 gives the full variable domain: GAGVSQSPSNKVTEKGKDVELRCDPISGHTALYWYRQSLGQGLEFLIYFQGNSAPDKSGLPSDRFSAERTGGSVSTLTIQRTQQEDSAVYLCASSSLPQGGNTEAFFGQGTRLTVV.

This clone has just a few counts. V gene TRBV3-1 (or the pseudogene TRBV3-2) combines with J gene TRBJ2-1; D call uncertain. This CDR3 is built from 15 residues. The germline CDR1 and CDR2 sequences are LGHDT and YNNKEL (reference sequence). The ends were cut back, 1 base at V and 0 bases at J, with 7 bases in the middle. The CDR3 bases are TGTGCCAGCAGCCAAGGAGGAAACTCCTACAATGAGCAGTTCTTC. It translates to CASSQGGNSYNEQFF.

The chain is built from TRBV5-1 and TRBJ2-7, with 10 bases identical to TRBD2. CDR1 and CDR2 (germline): SGHRS, YFSETQ. With V trimmed by 4 bases and J by 6 bases, 22 bases remained unmatched. The CDR3 loop spans 19 amino acids. CDR3 residues: CASSRQGPLSGRAPGEQYF. The CDR3 DNA follows: TGCGCCAGCAGCCGACAGGGACCTCTCAGCGGGAGGGCCCCGGGCGAGCAGTACTTC.

CDR3 residues: CASSLDGRANYGYTF. The CDR3 coding sequence is TGTGCCAGCAGCTTGGACGGCAGGGCTAACTATGGCTACACCTTC. This sequence joins TRBV5-6 and TRBJ1-2, with a possible D match to TRBD1 (5 bases). This CDR3 comprises 15 residues. From germline, CDR1 is SGHDT and CDR2 YYEEEE. Deletions cut 0 bases from V and 0 bases from J, with 9 bases between.

The chain joins TRBV19 to TRBJ1-5; 7 bases map to TRBD1. Germline lookup yields CDR1 LNHDA and CDR2 SQIVND (reference sequence). The V and J ends lost 0 bases and 5 bases, in that order; junction bases with no gene match: 10. The length of the CDR3 is 17 residues. The CDR3 DNA sequence: TGTGCCAGTAGTATAGATCCGACAGGGTTAGGGGATCAGCCCCAGCATTTT. Translating it yields CASSIDPTGLGDQPQHF.

The V and J genes are TRBV4-2 and TRBJ2-3, with 10 bases aligning to TRBD2. CDR1 and CDR2 (germline): LGHNA, YNFKEQ. The CDR3 has 18 residues. V was pared by 4 bases and J by 8 bases, with 18 bases of the junction left unmatched. CDR3 sequence (DNA): TGTGCCAGCAGCCCCCGGACCCCGGCTAGCGGGGGACCAGGTACGCAGTATTTT. Amino acids: CASSPRTPASGGPGTQYF.

The V call is TRBV28, the J call TRBJ1-1; D is undetermined. The germline V gene encodes CDR1 MDHEN and CDR2 SYDVKM. V was shortened by 5 bases and J by 4 bases, with 8 bases between the two germline ends. The CDR3 spans 12 residues. The CDR3 nucleotides are TGTGCCAGCAGTACCGGAGTCACTGAAGCTTTCTTT. This encodes CASSTGVTEAFF.

The V and J genes are TRBV4-2 and TRBJ2-3; maybe TRBD2 (6 bases). Trimming removed 0 bases at V and 1 base at J, with 11 bases between. The CDR3 length is 16 residues. Germline V gene lookup returns CDR1 LGHNA and CDR2 YNFKEQ. This chain's CDR3 is CASSQEGRGRTDTQYF. As DNA, the CDR3 is TGTGCCAGCAGCCAAGAAGGGCGGGGCCGCACAGATACGCAGTATTTT.

The chain uses TRBV7-2 and TRBJ2-5; weak D call: TRBD1 (6 bases). In germline, CDR1 is SGHTA, CDR2 FQGNSA. The CDR3 contains 14 residues. Trimming removed 7 bases from V and 0 bases from J, with 12 bases in between. CDR3 residues: CASKTRDNQETQYF. The CDR3 DNA reads as TGTGCCAGCAAGACCCGGGACAACCAAGAGACCCAGTACTTC.

Regarding this clone: The same CDR3 arises from other DNA sequences in this sample as well. The chain combines TRBV7-2 with TRBJ1-2; D is perhaps TRBD1 (5 bases). V was cut by 2 bases and J by 8 bases, with 9 bases left in between. The CDR3 loop spans 12 amino acids. Germline loops: CDR1 SGHTA, CDR2 FQGNSA. DNA of the CDR3: TGTGCCAGCAGCTTAACGGGGGACGGCTACACCTTC. It translates to CASSLTGDGYTF. The full variable domain, its missing parts supplied by reference TRBV7-2 and TRBJ1-2, is GAGVSQSPSNKVTEKGKDVELRCDPISGHTALYWYRQSLGQGLEFLIYFQGNSAPDKSGLPSDRFSAERTGGSVSTLTIQRTQQEDSAVYLCASSLTGDGYTFGSGTRLTVV.

The chain links TRBV7-2 to TRBJ2-1; D is possibly TRBD2 (7 bases). Trimming removed 5 bases from V and 0 bases from J, with 23 bases in between. The CDR3 length is 19 residues. The germline gives CDR1 SGHTA, CDR2 FQGNSA. The CDR3 DNA reads TGTGCCAGCAGCGTCCCTTCTAGGGGGGGCGTAAGCTCCTACAATGAGCAGTTCTTC. This sequence encodes CASSVPSRGGVSSYNEQFF. The full variable domain, rest sourced from reference TRBV7-2 and TRBJ2-1, is GAGVSQSPSNKVTEKGKDVELRCDPISGHTALYWYRQSLGQGLEFLIYFQGNSAPDKSGLPSDRFSAERTGGSVSTLTIQRTQQEDSAVYLCASSVPSRGGVSSYNEQFFGPGTRLTVL.

The chain has TRBV29-1 and TRBJ2-7; possibly TRBD2 for D (5 bases). Germline V gene data show CDR1 as SQVTM and CDR2 as ANQGSEA. Trimming took off 4 bases at V and 8 bases at J, with 12 bases between the two ends. This CDR3 has 11 amino acids. This CDR3 reads CSVGEHHKQYF. For the CDR3, the DNA is TGCAGCGTTGGGGAGCACCACAAGCAGTACTTC.

The rearrangement links TRBV11-2 to TRBJ2-7; 8 bases are a match to TRBD1. V lost 6 bases to trimming and J lost 5 bases; unmatched junction nucleotides: 9. The germline gives CDR1 SGHAT, CDR2 FQNNGV. CDR3 length: 14 residues. In DNA form, the CDR3 reads TGTGCCAGCAGACCAGACAGGGGAACCCACGAGCAGTACTTC. This encodes CASRPDRGTHEQYF.